This T cell receptor (beta chain) derives from a study of CD8 T cells in ankylosing spondylitis. Generation of TCR beta libraries employed quantitative 5'-RACE incorporating molecular barcodes. Via MiXCR, TCRdb re-called the 5' RACE reads, giving one row per CDR3 protein. This table holds 300,000 to 400,000 distinct CDR3 sequences, roughly 20% found once. Study conclusions and caveats: What seemed typical of ankylosing spondylitis blood was a TCR beta motif built from under 10 highly homologous variants. Reactive arthritis synovial fluid and blood previously showed some of these motif variants.

As for this clonotype: Its antigen is not known.

This clonotype was sampled from a male donor with ankylosing spondylitis or in good health (not recorded which). Sequenced material: blood, either unsorted or a sorted T cell fraction (not recorded which).

Here the CDR3 DNA reads TGTGCCAGCAGTCAGATCCTCCGGGACAGGGGGCTCTACGAGCAGTACTTC. Protein product: CASSQILRDRGLYEQYF. The chain carries TRBV27 and TRBJ2-7; 12 bases map to TRBD1. This CDR3 region has 17 residues. Germline loops: CDR1 MNHEY, CDR2 SMNVEV (reference sequence). V lost 5 bases and J lost 3; bases outside the gene matches: 11.